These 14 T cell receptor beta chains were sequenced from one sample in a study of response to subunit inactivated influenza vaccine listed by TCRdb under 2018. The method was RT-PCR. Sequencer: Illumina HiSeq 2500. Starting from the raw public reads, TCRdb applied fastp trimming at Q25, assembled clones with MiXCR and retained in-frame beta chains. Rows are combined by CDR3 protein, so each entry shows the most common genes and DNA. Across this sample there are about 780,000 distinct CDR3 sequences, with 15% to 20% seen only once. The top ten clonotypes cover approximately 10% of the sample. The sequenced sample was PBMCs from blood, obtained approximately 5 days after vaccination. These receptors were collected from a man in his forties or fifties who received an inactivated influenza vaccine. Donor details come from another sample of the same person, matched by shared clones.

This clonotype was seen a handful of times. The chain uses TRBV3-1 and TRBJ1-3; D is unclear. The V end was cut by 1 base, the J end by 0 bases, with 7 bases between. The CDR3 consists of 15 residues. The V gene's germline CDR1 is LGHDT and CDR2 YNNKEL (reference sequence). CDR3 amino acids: CASSQAGGSGNTIYF. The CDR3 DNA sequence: TGTGCCAGCAGCCAAGCCGGTGGCTCTGGAAACACCATATATTTT.

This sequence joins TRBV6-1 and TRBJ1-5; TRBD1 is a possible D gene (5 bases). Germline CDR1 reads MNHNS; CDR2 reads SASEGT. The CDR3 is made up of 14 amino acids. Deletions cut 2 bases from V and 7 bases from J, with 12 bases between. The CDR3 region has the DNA TGTGCCAGCAGTGAACTGGGGCCTAACCAGCCCCAGCATTTT. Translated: CASSELGPNQPQHF.

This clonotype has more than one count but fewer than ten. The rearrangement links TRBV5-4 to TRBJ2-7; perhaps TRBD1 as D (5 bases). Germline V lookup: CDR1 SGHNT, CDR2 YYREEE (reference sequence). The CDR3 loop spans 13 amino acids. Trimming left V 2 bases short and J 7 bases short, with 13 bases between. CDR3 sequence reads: CASSLGRVSEQYF. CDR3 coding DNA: TGTGCCAGCAGCTTAGGCAGGGTCTCTGAGCAGTACTTC.

The CDR3 region is CAWRRGRLKSGANVLTF. CDR3 DNA: TGTGCCTGGAGAAGGGGGCGCTTAAAAAGTGGGGCCAACGTCCTGACTTTC. V is TRBV30 and J is TRBJ2-6; TRBD1 matches 7 bases. Germline lookup yields CDR1 GTSNPN and CDR2 SVGIG (reference sequence). CDR3 size: 17 residues. V lost 3 bases and J lost 3; bases outside the gene matches: 11.

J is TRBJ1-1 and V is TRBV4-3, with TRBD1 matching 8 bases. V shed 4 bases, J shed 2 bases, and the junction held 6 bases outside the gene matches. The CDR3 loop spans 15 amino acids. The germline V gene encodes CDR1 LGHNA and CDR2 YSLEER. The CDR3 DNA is TGCGCCAGCAGCCCCACAGACAGGGGCAACACTGAAGCTTTCTTT. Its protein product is CASSPTDRGNTEAFF.

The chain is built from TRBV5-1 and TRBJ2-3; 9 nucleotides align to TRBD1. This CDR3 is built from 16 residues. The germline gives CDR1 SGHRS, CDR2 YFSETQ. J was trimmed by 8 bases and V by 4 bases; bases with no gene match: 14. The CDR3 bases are TGCGCCAGCAGCGCAGCCGGGACAGGGACGACGAGTACGCAGTATTTT. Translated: CASSAAGTGTTSTQYF.

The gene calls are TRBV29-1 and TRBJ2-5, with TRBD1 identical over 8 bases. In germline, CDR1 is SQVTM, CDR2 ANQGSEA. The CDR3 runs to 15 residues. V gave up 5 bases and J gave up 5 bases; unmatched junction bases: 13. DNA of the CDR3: TGCAGCGTTAGTCGAGAGCAGGGGGCACGGGAGACCCAGTACTTC. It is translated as CSVSREQGARETQYF. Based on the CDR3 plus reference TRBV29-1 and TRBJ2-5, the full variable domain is SAVISQKPSRDICQRGTSLTIQCQVDSQVTMMFWYRQQPGQSLTLIATANQGSEATYESGFVIDKFPISRPNLTFSTLTVSNMSPEDSSIYLCSVSREQGARETQYFGPGTRLLVL.

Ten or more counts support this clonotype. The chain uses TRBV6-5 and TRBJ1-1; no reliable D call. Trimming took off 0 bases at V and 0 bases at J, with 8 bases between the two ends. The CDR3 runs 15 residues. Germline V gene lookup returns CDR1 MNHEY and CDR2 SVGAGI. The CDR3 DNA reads TGTGCCAGCAGTTACTCCCCGGTGCTGAACACTGAAGCTTTCTTT. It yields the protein CASSYSPVLNTEAFF.

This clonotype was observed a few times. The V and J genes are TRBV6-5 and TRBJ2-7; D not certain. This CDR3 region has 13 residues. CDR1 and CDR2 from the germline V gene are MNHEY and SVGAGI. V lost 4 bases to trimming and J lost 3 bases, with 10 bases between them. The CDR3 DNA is TGTGCCAGCAGTTCACTGCCGCTCTACGAGCAGTACTTC. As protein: CASSSLPLYEQYF.

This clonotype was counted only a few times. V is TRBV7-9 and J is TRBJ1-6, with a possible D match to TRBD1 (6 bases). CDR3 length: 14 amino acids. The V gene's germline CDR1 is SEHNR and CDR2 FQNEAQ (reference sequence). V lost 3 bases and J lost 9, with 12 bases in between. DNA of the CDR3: TGTGCCAGCAGCTTTCAGGGGATTGTTTCACCCCTCCACTTT. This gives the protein CASSFQGIVSPLHF.

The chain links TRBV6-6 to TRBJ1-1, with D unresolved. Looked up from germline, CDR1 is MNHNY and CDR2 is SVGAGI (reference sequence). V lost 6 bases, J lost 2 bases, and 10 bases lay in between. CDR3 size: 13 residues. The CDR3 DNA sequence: TGTGCCAGCAGAGACGGAGCCAACACTGAAGCTTTCTTT. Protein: CASRDGANTEAFF.

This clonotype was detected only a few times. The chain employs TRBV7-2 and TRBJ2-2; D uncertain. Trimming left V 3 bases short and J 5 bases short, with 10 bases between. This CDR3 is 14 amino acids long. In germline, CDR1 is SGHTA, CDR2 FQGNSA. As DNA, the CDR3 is TGTGCCAGCAGCTTTACTGAAGGAACCGGGGAGCTGTTTTTT. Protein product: CASSFTEGTGELFF.

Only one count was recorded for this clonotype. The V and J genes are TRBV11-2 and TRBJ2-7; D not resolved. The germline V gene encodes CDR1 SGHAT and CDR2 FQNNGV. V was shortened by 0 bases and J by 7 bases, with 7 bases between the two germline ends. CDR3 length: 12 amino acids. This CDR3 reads CASSLDPREQYF. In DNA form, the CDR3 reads TGTGCCAGCAGCTTAGACCCCAGAGAGCAGTACTTC.

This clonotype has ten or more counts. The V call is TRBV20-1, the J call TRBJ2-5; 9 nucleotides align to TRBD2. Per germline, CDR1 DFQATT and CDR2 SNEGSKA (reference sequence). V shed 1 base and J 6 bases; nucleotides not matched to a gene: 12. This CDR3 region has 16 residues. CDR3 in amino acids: CSARGHLAGSKQTQYF. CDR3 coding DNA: TGCAGTGCTAGAGGTCACCTAGCGGGAAGTAAACAGACCCAGTACTTC.